These 21 T cell receptor beta chains were all obtained from the same sample, sequenced in a study of regulatory T cells in long-lasting Graves disease. Researchers made TCR beta libraries by using iRepertoire HTBI primers and running Arm-PCR on CDR3 regions. Using its own MiXCR run on the multiplex PCR reads, TCRdb lists one record per CDR3 protein. The sample includes about 400,000 distinct CDR3 sequences, around 20% of them seen just once. Described time point: persistent/refractory GD, antithyroid drugs over 5 years with positive TRAb. Isolated PBMC RNA provided the starting material for the TCR library. Sequenced here: peripheral blood mononuclear cells (PBMCs), sampled when the disease was refractory, from a patient treated with antithyroid drugs. The receptors were sampled from a female donor with Graves disease.

To note about this clonotype: Being one base from a much bigger clone, this may be a read error. The V gene is TRBV28, the J gene TRBJ2-5, with D possibly TRBD2 on 5 matching bases. The germline CDR1 and CDR2 sequences are MDHEN and SYDVKM. The CDR3 has 13 residues. CDR3 amino acids: CAGSSPPGETQYF. CDR3 DNA: TGTGCCGGCAGTTCCCCCCCGGGGGAGACCCAGTACTTC.

This clonotype has ten or more counts. The chain combines TRBV5-6 with TRBJ2-7, with a weak D call TRBD1 (6 bases). This CDR3 has 16 residues. V lost 0 bases and J 0 bases, leaving 13 bases between the germline ends. Germline CDR1 reads SGHDT; CDR2 reads YYEEEE. The CDR3 DNA is TGTGCCAGCAGCTTGGATGGGACAAAAATCTCCTACGAGCAGTACTTC. The encoded protein is CASSLDGTKISYEQYF. The entire variable domain, with the rest obtained from reference TRBV5-6 and TRBJ2-7, is as follows: DAGVTQSPTHLIKTRGQQVTLRCSPKSGHDTVSWYQQALGQGPQFIFQYYEEEERQRGNFPDRFSGHQFPNYSSELNVNALLLGDSALYLCASSLDGTKISYEQYFGPGTRLTVT.

The genes are TRBV20-1 and TRBJ2-7; 9 bases agree with TRBD1. Trimming at V came to 0 bases and at J to 4 bases, leaving 13 bases not matched to a gene. Germline CDR1 DFQATT, CDR2 SNEGSKA (reference sequence). This CDR3 spans 17 amino acids. As DNA, the CDR3 is TGCAGTGCTAGAGAACTTTTTGGTGGGGACAGGGAATACGAGCAGTACTTC. It specifies CSARELFGGDREYEQYF.

This sequence joins TRBV6-2 or TRBV6-3 and TRBJ1-1, with no clear D. The CDR3 runs 13 residues. CDR1 and CDR2 from the germline V gene are MNHEY and SVGEGT. V was trimmed by 4 bases and J by 3 bases, leaving 9 bases between them. CDR3 residues: CASSSRSHTEAFF. For the CDR3, the DNA is TGTGCCAGCAGTTCCCGGTCGCACACTGAAGCTTTCTTT.

This clonotype was picked up a small number of times. The CDR3 nucleotides read TGTGCCAGCAGTCCAGGGTTGTCTGAAGCTTTCTTT. Its translation is CASSPGLSEAFF. The chain employs TRBV25-1 and TRBJ1-1; tentative D call: TRBD1 (5 bases). The CDR3 is 12 amino acids. The V end was cut by 5 bases, the J end by 6 bases, with 10 bases between. The germline CDR1 and CDR2 sequences are MGHDK and SYGVNS. Complete variable domain (other parts from reference TRBV25-1 and TRBJ1-1): EADIYQTPRYLVIGTGKKITLECSQTMGHDKMYWYQQDPGMELHLIHYSYGVNSTEKGDLSSESTVSRIRTEHFPLTLESARPSHTSQYLCASSPGLSEAFFGQGTRLTVV.

The rearrangement joins TRBV29-1 to TRBJ2-2; possibly TRBD2 for D (6 bases). Germline CDR1 is SQVTM and CDR2 is ANQGSEA. This CDR3 has 14 residues. Trimming removed 6 bases at V and 2 bases at J, with 13 bases between. CDR3 residues: CSVYWRDNTGELFF. CDR3 bases: TGCAGCGTCTATTGGCGGGATAACACCGGGGAGCTGTTTTTT.

J is TRBJ1-5 and V is TRBV9; weak D call: TRBD1 (5 bases). CDR1 and CDR2 from the germline V gene are SGDLS and YYNGEE. This CDR3 is built from 14 residues. V was clipped by 3 bases and J by 5 bases, with 12 bases between them. CDR3 protein: CASSAEGTYQPQHF. The CDR3 nucleotides are TGTGCCAGCAGCGCAGAGGGGACCTATCAGCCCCAGCATTTT.

V is TRBV13 and J is TRBJ2-7, with D tentatively TRBD2 (5 bases). Germline V gives CDR1 PRHDT, CDR2 FYEKMQ (reference sequence). Trimming took 4 bases from V and 2 from J, leaving 15 bases between them. The CDR3 extends over 15 amino acids. DNA for the CDR3: TGTGCCAGCAGCTCAAAGGTAGCGCTAACCTACGAGCAGTACTTC. Translating it yields CASSSKVALTYEQYF.

This clonotype was recorded a few times. V usage is TRBV11-1 and J usage is TRBJ2-7, with unresolved D. The V end lost 1 base, the J end lost 3 bases, and 13 bases lay between the germline ends. The CDR3 loop spans 15 amino acids. CDR1 and CDR2 from the germline V gene are SGHAT and FQDESV (reference sequence). As DNA, the CDR3 is TGTGCCAGCAGCTTAGTCCTAGGCAGCCACTACGAGCAGTACTTC. Its protein product is CASSLVLGSHYEQYF.

In this sample, this clonotype turned up many times. The rearrangement joins TRBV28 to TRBJ1-6; D uncertain. This CDR3 has 11 amino acids. V was trimmed by 5 bases and J by 12 bases, leaving 8 bases between them. The germline CDR1 and CDR2 sequences are MDHEN and SYDVKM. Here the CDR3 reads CASSATRPLHF. The CDR3 DNA follows: TGTGCCAGCAGTGCCACTCGACCCCTCCACTTT. The full variable domain, with the rest looked up from reference TRBV28 and TRBJ1-6, is DVKVTQSSRYLVKRTGEKVFLECVQDMDHENMFWYRQDPGLGLRLIYFSYDVKMKEKGDIPEGYSVSREKKERFSLILESASTNQTSMYLCASSATRPLHFGNGTRLTVT.

The table lists this clonotype with many counts. The chain links TRBV7-6 to TRBJ2-5; 7 positions agree with TRBD1. The germline CDR1 and CDR2 sequences are SGHVS and FNYEAQ. V shed 2 bases and J 3 bases; nucleotides not matched to a gene: 6. CDR3 length equals 15 residues. The CDR3 nucleotides read TGTGCCAGCAGCTTAAGTGGGACAGAAAAAGAGACCCAGTACTTC. Translation: CASSLSGTEKETQYF.

The chain is built from TRBV28 and TRBJ2-3; 8 nucleotides match TRBD1. This CDR3 spans 15 amino acids. J lost 4 bases, V lost 6 bases, and 9 bases had no gene match. CDR1 and CDR2 (germline): MDHEN, SYDVKM. As DNA, the CDR3 is TGTGCCAGCAGATCTTCAGGGACAGGATCAGATACGCAGTATTTT. It specifies CASRSSGTGSDTQYF.

This clonotype appeared a few times. The J gene is TRBJ1-3, the V gene TRBV9; the D is unclear. The ends were cut back, 4 bases at V and 0 bases at J, with 11 bases in the middle. This CDR3 region has 15 residues. CDR1 is SGDLS, CDR2 YYNGEE, per germline. The CDR3 sequence is CASSPLDNSGNTIYF. The CDR3 bases are TGTGCCAGCAGCCCGTTGGATAACTCTGGAAACACCATATATTTT.

This clonotype was found many times. The rearrangement links TRBV28 to TRBJ1-4, with TRBD1 matching 8 bases. CDR3 length equals 16 residues. Trimming took 5 bases from V and 4 from J; bases not matched to a gene: 9. Germline-derived CDR1 and CDR2 are MDHEN and SYDVKM. For the CDR3, the DNA is TGTGCCAGCAGTCCCTACCGGGGACAGGTTAATGAAAAACTGTTTTTT. It encodes CASSPYRGQVNEKLFF.

The chain couples TRBV10-2 to TRBJ2-7, with 7 bases identical to TRBD2. Germline-derived CDR1 and CDR2 are WSHSY and SAAADI. The CDR3 is 14 amino acids. The ends lost 6 bases at V and 2 bases at J; junction bases unmatched: 7. Here the CDR3 DNA reads TGCGCCAGCAGCGACCTAGCGGCCCCCTACGAGCAGTACTTC. It yields the protein CASSDLAAPYEQYF.

This clonotype was detected only a few times. The chain combines TRBV3-1 with TRBJ2-7; D is perhaps TRBD2 (6 bases). CDR1 and CDR2 from the germline V gene are LGHDT and YNNKEL (reference sequence). V shed 5 bases and J shed 4 bases, with 12 bases lying between them. CDR3 length: 13 amino acids. The CDR3 DNA reads as TGTGCCAGCAGCGGCGGGATTCGATACGAGCAGTACTTC. Amino acid sequence: CASSGGIRYEQYF.

This clonotype was recorded at least ten times. This chain uses TRBV12-3 or TRBV12-4 with TRBJ1-1, with a tentative D call TRBD1 (5 bases). The CDR3 has 15 amino acids. The V end lost 5 bases, the J end lost 5 bases, and 18 bases lay between the germline ends. The CDR3 DNA reads as TGTGCCAGCAGTACCGGGCAGTCGAGGGGTACTGAAGCTTTCTTT. Translating gives CASSTGQSRGTEAFF.

The CDR3 bases are TGTGCCAGCAGATCTACCTCGGGAGGTAATGAAAAACTGTTTTTT. The encoded protein is CASRSTSGGNEKLFF. The chain recombines TRBV7-9 with TRBJ1-4; D not certain. Trimming stripped 6 bases from V and 4 bases from J, with 15 bases between. This CDR3 spans 15 amino acids. The V gene's germline CDR1 is SEHNR and CDR2 FQNEAQ (reference sequence).

The chain recombines TRBV6-9 with TRBJ1-1, with 7 nucleotides matching TRBD1. Germline V gene lookup returns CDR1 MNHGY and CDR2 SVAAGI. This CDR3 contains 14 residues. Trimming removed 3 bases from V and 5 bases from J; junction bases left unmatched: 6. Here the CDR3 reads CASSYGPRGTEAFF. CDR3 bases: TGTGCCAGCAGTTACGGACCCAGGGGGACTGAAGCTTTCTTT.

Many counts were recorded for this clonotype. The V gene is TRBV27, the J gene TRBJ1-5; no definite D call. The CDR3 runs 13 residues. V was shortened by 6 bases and J by 0 bases, with 6 bases between the two germline ends. Germline CDR1 MNHEY, CDR2 SMNVEV (reference sequence). CDR3 region: CASSKNSNQPQHF. CDR3 bases: TGTGCCAGCAGCAAAAATAGCAATCAGCCCCAGCATTTT.

The sample holds many counts of this clonotype. The chain links TRBV30 to TRBJ1-2; D is undetermined. CDR1 is GTSNPN, CDR2 SVGIG, per germline (reference sequence). Between the trimmed V and J ends, which lost 1 base and 6 bases, there was a span of 9 bases. CDR3 size: 12 residues. Here the CDR3 DNA reads TGTGCCTGGAGTGACCAGAGAAATGGCTACACCTTC. Its protein product is CAWSDQRNGYTF.